These T cell receptor beta chains were read from a single sample in a study of blood T cell repertoires in COVID-19. TCRdb's table, derived via immunoSEQ multiplex PCR, lists solely in-frame clones and lacks some. The sample yields about 75,000 clones, approximately 90% seen once. The sequencing sample was made of peripheral blood. These receptors were taken from an older woman with acute or convalescent COVID-19. The CDR3 runs from the conserved cysteine through the conserved F or W. D genes are given only for firm matches. The size entry is marked missing in some rows and otherwise reads once, few, many or a size class.

TRBV6-5	TRBJ1-2	once	.	TGTGCCAGCAGTTACGACTTTTCCGGCGGCTACACCTTC	CASSYDFSGGYTF
TRBV9	TRBJ2-7	.	TRBD2	TGTGCCAGCAGCCCCCGGGGGGGGGAATACGAGCAGTACTTC	CASSPRGGEYEQYF
TRBV28	TRBJ1-5	once	TRBD1	TGTGCCAGCAGAGGCGTCAGGGGGCCGGACAATCAGCCCCAGCATTTT	CASRGVRGPDNQPQHF
TRBV30	TRBJ1-5	.	.	TGTGCCTGGAGTGGGGACAAGGGAGGCAATCAGCCCCAGCATTTT	CAWSGDKGGNQPQHF
TRBV15	TRBJ1-2	.	.	TGTGCCACCAGCAGAGCCGGGTATGGCTACACCTTC	CATSRAGYGYTF
TRBV28	TRBJ1-2	.	.	TGTGCCAGCAGTTTAGGATCGGCCAGGGATGGCTACACCTTC	CASSLGSARDGYTF
TRBV5-1	TRBJ1-1	.	.	TGCGCCAGCAGCTTGGGGGCTCTGGATACTGAAGCTTTCTTT	CASSLGALDTEAFF
TRBV6-6	TRBJ2-7	.	TRBD1	TGTGCCAGCAGTTACGGGGCAGGGGGAGCCTTCGAGCAGTACTTC	CASSYGAGGAFEQYF
TRBV7-6	TRBJ2-7	.	TRBD1	TGTGCCAGCAGCTTAGGCCCAACCGGGACAGGGCCCTACGAGCAGTACTTC	CASSLGPTGTGPYEQYF
TRBV10-2	TRBJ1-6	.	TRBD1	TGCGCCAGCAGCCTCGGGACAGATTCACCCCTCCACTTT	CASSLGTDSPLHF
TRBV18	TRBJ2-1	.	TRBD2	TGTGCCAGCTCACCCAGCGGGGGGTCCTACAATGAGCAGTTCTTC	CASSPSGGSYNEQFF
TRBV27	TRBJ1-2	.	.	TGTGCCAGCAGTTGGGGCGGGGGGGCAGTTGGCTACACCTTC	CASSWGGGAVGYTF
TRBV4-1	TRBJ2-2	.	.	TGCGCCAGCAGCCAAACAGTTAACACCGGGGAGCTGTTTTTT	CASSQTVNTGELFF
TRBV12-5	TRBJ1-5	.	.	TGTGCTAGTGGTTTAGGGGCAGGGAATCAGCCCCAGCATTTT	CASGLGAGNQPQHF
TRBV4-2	TRBJ2-2	.	.	TGTGCCAGCAGCCATGTGCAGGGTGCCGGGGAGCTGTTTTTT	CASSHVQGAGELFF
TRBV28	TRBJ1-2	.	TRBD1	TGTGCCAGCAGGGCGGGACAGGGGGTAGCTAACTATGGCTACACCTTC	CASRAGQGVANYGYTF
TRBV7-2	TRBJ1-2	.	TRBD1	TGTGCCAGCAGCAACTCTAACAGGGGCTATGGCTACACCTTC	CASSNSNRGYGYTF
TRBV30	TRBJ2-1	.	TRBD2	TGTGCCTGGAGATACCCGGGACTAGCGGGAGATTCTGAGCAGTTCTTC	CAWRYPGLAGDSEQFF
TRBV7-9	TRBJ2-5	.	.	TGTGCCAGCAGCTTACACACCCAGACCCAGTACTTC	CASSLHTQTQYF
TRBV27	TRBJ2-7	.	TRBD2	TGTGCCAGCAGTTTAATCGGGGGGTCCTCCTACGAGCAGTACTTC	CASSLIGGSSYEQYF
TRBV6-1	TRBJ1-1	.	.	TGTGCCAGCAGTGAACAAAGCGGACAGAAGCTGTCTTTCTTT	CASSEQSGQKLSFF
TRBV28	TRBJ2-3	.	.	TGTGCCAGCATAGGGCACGGGGGGCCAGATACGCAGTATTTT	CASIGHGGPDTQYF
TRBV4-3	TRBJ1-1	many	.	TGCGCCAGCAGCCAAGAGGGCATCGGGGGAAGTAACACTGAAGCTTTCTTT	CASSQEGIGGSNTEAFF
TRBV7-2	TRBJ1-5	.	.	TGTGCCAGTCACCAGGGTAATCAGCCCCAGCATTTT	CASHQGNQPQHF
TRBV7-9	TRBJ1-1	few	TRBD1	TGTGCCAGCAGCTTAATGTACAGGGGGAACACTGAAGCTTTCTTT	CASSLMYRGNTEAFF
TRBV19	TRBJ1-2	.	.	TGTGCCAGTAGTAGCAGGGCCTATGGCTACACCTTC	CASSSRAYGYTF
TRBV5-1	TRBJ2-3	.	TRBD2	TGCGCCAGCAGCTTCCTAGCGGGAGTTACAAATACGCAGTATTTT	CASSFLAGVTNTQYF
TRBV5-5	TRBJ2-7	.	TRBD1	TGTGCCAGCAGCCCCCCCATCAGGGGGCACTACGAGCAGTACTTC	CASSPPIRGHYEQYF
TRBV7-8	TRBJ1-4	.	TRBD1	TGTGCCAGCAGGGCCTTGGGGACAGCCCCCGAAAAACTGTTTTTT	CASRALGTAPEKLFF
TRBV19	TRBJ2-1	.	.	TGTGCCAGTAGTATAGGCGGGGCGATAACCCCCTACAATGAGCAGTTCTTC	CASSIGGAITPYNEQFF
TRBV6-5	TRBJ1-1	.	TRBD1	TGTGCCAGCAGTCCCGGGACAGGGCGGAACACTGAAGCTTTCTTT	CASSPGTGRNTEAFF
TRBV30	TRBJ2-7	.	TRBD2	TGTGCCTGGAGTCCGTCGACTCCGGGACTAGCGCCCTACGAGCAGTACTTC	CAWSPSTPGLAPYEQYF
TRBV6-5	TRBJ1-4	.	.	TGTGCCAGCAGTTACGACAGGAAAGGAAAAAAACTGTTTTTT	CASSYDRKGKKLFF
TRBV30	TRBJ2-7	.	.	TGTGCCTGGAGTCACGCGTACGAGCAGTACTTC	CAWSHAYEQYF
TRBV6-5	TRBJ1-1	once	.	TGTGCCAGCAGTCCTGGGGGGTGGTACACTGAAGCTTTCTTT	CASSPGGWYTEAFF
TRBV7-2	TRBJ2-5	once	TRBD2	TGTGCCAGCAGCGTGGGACTAGCTATGGAGACCCAGTACTTC	CASSVGLAMETQYF
TRBV29-1	TRBJ2-2	.	TRBD2	TGCAGCGTAGAGCGGGGGACCGGGGAGCTGTTTTTT	CSVERGTGELFF
TRBV2	TRBJ1-1	.	.	TGTGCCAGCAGTCTAGACACTGAAGCTTTCTTT	CASSLDTEAFF
TRBV9	TRBJ2-3	.	TRBD1	TGTGCCAGCAGCGGGTCGGGACAGGGTGGGACAGATACGCAGTATTTT	CASSGSGQGGTDTQYF
TRBV11-1	TRBJ1-6	.	TRBD1	TGTGCCAGCAGCTTAGCTCTGGACAGGGAGAATTCACCCCTCCACTTT	CASSLALDRENSPLHF
TRBV28	TRBJ2-7	.	TRBD2	TGTGCCAGCAGTTTCTGGGGCCGAGCGGGAGAGGGGGGCGCCGAGCAGTACTTC	CASSFWGRAGEGGAEQYF
TRBV28	TRBJ1-1	.	.	TGTGCCAGCAGCCAACTCGATACGGTATCTGAAGCTTTCTTT	CASSQLDTVSEAFF
TRBV18	TRBJ1-1	.	.	TGTGCCAGCTCACCAGCAGGGTCCAACACTGAAGCTTTCTTT	CASSPAGSNTEAFF
TRBV5-6	TRBJ1-6	.	TRBD1	TGTGCCAGCAGCTTGGCCTTGGGACAGGGGGAGTCACCCCTCCACTTT	CASSLALGQGESPLHF
TRBV2	TRBJ1-5	.	.	TGTGCCAGCAGTCAAAACCTAGACCCTAATCAGCCCCAGCATTTT	CASSQNLDPNQPQHF
TRBV25-1	TRBJ1-4	once	TRBD1	TGTGCCAGCAGTTCACCGGGGACAGGGGCGCGACAACTGTTTTTT	CASSSPGTGARQLFF
TRBV5-1	TRBJ2-5	.	.	TGCGCCAGCAGCCCTGGACAGCAAGAGACCCAGTACTTC	CASSPGQQETQYF
TRBV6-5	TRBJ2-6	.	.	TGTGCCAGCAGTTACCGGACAGGGGCCAACGTCCTGACTTTC	CASSYRTGANVLTF
TRBV7-9	TRBJ1-1	.	.	TGTGCCAGCAGCTTAGGAAAGGGGTCGGCTTTCTTT	CASSLGKGSAFF
TRBV18	TRBJ2-1	.	TRBD2	TGTGCCAGCTCACCACGGGGACTAGCGGGGGGACATGAGCAGTTCTTC	CASSPRGLAGGHEQFF
TRBV5-1	TRBJ2-4	.	TRBD2	TGCGCCAGCAGCTTGGGTGTTCGGGGGGACATTCAGTACTTC	CASSLGVRGDIQYF
TRBV7-8	TRBJ2-1	.	.	TGTGCCAGCAGCTGGGGCCCAGGGAATGAGCAGTTCTTC	CASSWGPGNEQFF
TRBV10-3	TRBJ1-1	.	TRBD1	TGTGCCATCAGTGAGCCTGGACAGGGGAGTGAAGCTTTCTTT	CAISEPGQGSEAFF
TRBV18	TRBJ1-2	.	.	TGTGCCAGCTCACCAGGGGCTGACGGCTACACCTTC	CASSPGADGYTF
TRBV9	TRBJ1-1	.	.	TGTGCCAGCAGCGATGGGGGGGAGAAGGACACTGAAGCTTTCTTT	CASSDGGEKDTEAFF